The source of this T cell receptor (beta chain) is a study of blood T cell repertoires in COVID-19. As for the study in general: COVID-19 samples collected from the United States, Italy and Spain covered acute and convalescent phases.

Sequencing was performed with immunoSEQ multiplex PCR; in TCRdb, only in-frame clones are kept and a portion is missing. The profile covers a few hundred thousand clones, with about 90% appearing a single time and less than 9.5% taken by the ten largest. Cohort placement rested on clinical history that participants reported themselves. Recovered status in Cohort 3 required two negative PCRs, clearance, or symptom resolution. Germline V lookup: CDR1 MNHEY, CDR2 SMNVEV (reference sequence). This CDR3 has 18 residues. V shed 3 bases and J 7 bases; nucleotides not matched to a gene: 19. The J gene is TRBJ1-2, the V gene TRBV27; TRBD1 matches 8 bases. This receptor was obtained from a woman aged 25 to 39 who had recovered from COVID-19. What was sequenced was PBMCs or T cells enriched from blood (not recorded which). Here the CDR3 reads CASSFMPGNGQGEFGYTF. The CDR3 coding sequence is TGTGCCAGCAGTTTTATGCCGGGAAATGGACAGGGTGAATTTGGCTACACCTTC.